This T cell receptor beta chain derives from a study of control samples from healthy donors and cancer patients. This CDR3 is 15 amino acids long. Germline V gives CDR1 LNHDA, CDR2 SQIVND (reference sequence). With V trimmed by 0 bases and J by 6 bases, 4 bases remained unmatched. Assay: immunoSEQ multiplex PCR; the TCRdb copy retains only in-frame clones and omits some. The data contain more than 85,000 clones, around four fifths of them singletons. The sequenced sample was blood. The V gene is TRBV19, the J gene TRBJ1-4, with 7 bases that match TRBD1. This receptor was obtained from a woman aged 50 to 60 in good health. The CDR3 sequence: CASSIDKGADEKLFF. CDR3 sequence (DNA): TGTGCCAGTAGTATAGATAAGGGGGCGGATGAAAAACTGTTTTTT.